This T cell receptor (beta chain) was sequenced during a study of molecular identifiers for immune sequencing clone quantification. This clonotype was recorded many times. TCRdb itself ran the PCR reads through MiXCR, one entry per CDR3 protein. The data show more than 450,000 distinct CDR3 sequences, about 25% seen once. The clonotype originates from a human donor in good health. Some libraries in this study had Jurkat cell RNA spiked in. The sample taken for sequencing was naive CD8+ T cells from blood, with Jurkat cell RNA spiked in. Subset denoted: FACS-sorted CD8+CD4-CCR7+CD45RA+ naive T cells.

CDR3 loop: CASSLVYGFGTEAFF. The CDR3 bases are TGTGCCAGCAGCTTAGTTTATGGGTTTGGCACTGAAGCTTTCTTT. The V call is TRBV7-2, the J call TRBJ1-1; no clear D gene. This CDR3 has 15 amino acids. Germline V gene lookup returns CDR1 SGHTA and CDR2 FQGNSA. V was pared by 1 base and J by 4 bases, with 13 bases between.